The next 29 T cell receptor beta chains were all read from a single sample in a study of T cell repertoires in cytomegalovirus infection. TCRdb re-analysed the reads in MiXCR, keeping a single row per CDR3 protein. Of about 400,000 distinct CDR3 sequences listed, roughly 20% are singletons. The sequenced material came from PBMCs. Every receptor here comes from a human donor in good health (CMV status not recorded). Some clones in this sample may be carry-over from other donors' samples.

The chain uses TRBV10-2 and TRBJ1-1, with 7 nucleotides matching TRBD1. The V gene's germline CDR1 is WSHSY and CDR2 SAAADI. V shed 7 bases, J shed 6 bases, and the junction held 5 bases outside the gene matches. The CDR3 runs to 12 residues. The CDR3 spells CASTQGGSEAFF. As DNA, the CDR3 is TGCGCCAGCACTCAGGGGGGGTCTGAAGCTTTCTTT.

This clonotype occurred a few times. The chain links TRBV15 to TRBJ2-7, with 10 bases fitting TRBD1. Unmatched junction bases numbered 8, after V lost 5 bases and J lost 4 bases. The CDR3 has 15 amino acids. Germline assignment: CDR1 LNHNV and CDR2 YYDKDF (reference sequence). For the CDR3, the DNA is TGTGCCACCAGCTCCCCTGACAGGGGGCAATACGAGCAGTACTTC. It is translated as CATSSPDRGQYEQYF. The complete variable domain, with remaining parts taken from reference TRBV15 and TRBJ2-7, reads DAMVIQNPRYQVTQFGKPVTLSCSQTLNHNVMYWYQQKSSQAPKLLFHYYDKDFNNEADTPDNFQSRRPNTSFCFLDIRSPGLGDTAMYLCATSSPDRGQYEQYFGPGTRLTVT.

V gene TRBV6-2 or TRBV6-3 combines with J gene TRBJ2-5; a weak D match, TRBD1 (6 bases). Germline-derived CDR1 and CDR2 are MNHEY and SVGEGT. The CDR3 is 13 amino acids. V shed 7 bases and J shed 3 bases, with 12 bases lying between them. Here the CDR3 reads CASTGVGEETQYF. CDR3 DNA: TGTGCCAGCACAGGGGTGGGGGAAGAGACCCAGTACTTC.

There are a few counts of this clonotype. The chain links TRBV5-4 to TRBJ2-3; D not certain. Trimming removed 1 base at V and 6 bases at J, with 6 bases between. The CDR3 consists of 12 residues. Germline V gives CDR1 SGHNT, CDR2 YYREEE (reference sequence). The CDR3 DNA follows: TGTGCCAGCAGCTTGAGACGCGATACGCAGTATTTT. This codes for CASSLRRDTQYF. Full variable domain (remainder filled in from reference TRBV5-4 and TRBJ2-3): ETGVTQSPTHLIKTRGQQVTLRCSSQSGHNTVSWYQQALGQGPQFIFQYYREEENGRGNFPPRFSGLQFPNYSSELNVNALELDDSALYLCASSLRRDTQYFGPGTRLTVL.

This sequence joins TRBV6-5 and TRBJ2-2; TRBD2 aligns across 8 bases. The CDR3 consists of 15 residues. CDR1 and CDR2 from the germline V gene are MNHEY and SVGAGI. V was pared by 2 bases and J by 5 bases, with 4 bases of the junction left unmatched. Here the CDR3 reads CASSYGGRFTGELFF. In nucleotides, the CDR3 is TGTGCCAGCAGTTACGGCGGGAGGTTTACCGGGGAGCTGTTTTTT.

About this clonotype: It may be a read error: a sequence one base away is much more abundant. The conserved phenylalanine or tryptophan normally closing the CDR3 is absent here, so this likely arose from a read error. V and J are TRBV6-1 and TRBJ2-2; 8 bases align to TRBD2. The germline CDR1 and CDR2 sequences are MNHNS and SASEGT. J gave up 2 bases and V 10 bases, and 12 bases lay outside the gene matches. This CDR3 has 16 residues. This CDR3 is CATHRSGTINTGELFL. The CDR3 DNA is TGTGCCACTCACCGTAGCGGGACTATAAACACCGGGGAGCTGTTTCTT.

This clonotype appeared many times. The J gene is TRBJ2-1, the V gene TRBV19, with TRBD2 identical over 10 bases. Germline V gene lookup returns CDR1 LNHDA and CDR2 SQIVND (reference sequence). The CDR3 length is 15 residues. J was trimmed by 5 bases and V by 3 bases; bases with no gene match: 4. CDR3 nucleotides: TGTGCCAGTAGTATCCTAGCGGGAGTTGACAATGAGCAGTTCTTC. The encoded protein is CASSILAGVDNEQFF.

This chain links TRBV5-1 with TRBJ1-5; D not certain. Germline V gene data show CDR1 as SGHRS and CDR2 as YFSETQ. Trimming cost V 0 bases and J 8 bases, with 15 bases left between them. The CDR3 sequence is 15 residues long. The CDR3 nucleotides are TGCGCCAGCAGCTTGGGAATGAATCTCCGGGAGCCCCAGCATTTT. Its translation: CASSLGMNLREPQHF.

This clonotype was found many times. This chain uses TRBV7-2 with TRBJ2-7; TRBD1 aligns across 7 bases. The trim removed 3 bases at V and 5 bases at J, leaving 10 bases unmatched. This CDR3 contains 15 residues. CDR1 and CDR2 from the germline V gene are SGHTA and FQGNSA. Here the CDR3 DNA reads TGTGCCAGCAGCTTGTTCGAAGGACAGGTCCACGAGCAGTACTTC. It yields the protein CASSLFEGQVHEQYF.

This clonotype was recorded at least ten times. The rearrangement joins TRBV2 to TRBJ1-3; tentatively, D is TRBD1 (5 bases). The ends were cut back, 6 bases at V and 0 bases at J, with 12 bases in the middle. Germline-derived CDR1 and CDR2 are SNHLY and FYNNEI. The CDR3 runs to 15 residues. Here the CDR3 reads CASRRDFGSGNTIYF. The CDR3 DNA is TGTGCCAGCAGACGGGACTTCGGCTCTGGAAACACCATATATTTT.

There are many counts of this clonotype. The chain joins TRBV7-8 to TRBJ1-5; possibly TRBD1 for D (6 bases). The germline V gene has CDR1 SGHVS and CDR2 FQNEAQ. V shed 5 bases and J shed 0 bases, with 20 bases lying between them. This CDR3 contains 18 residues. The CDR3 region has the DNA TGTGCCAGCAGCCCGCGGACAGCGCAATCTTATAGCAATCAGCCCCAGCATTTT. This gives the protein CASSPRTAQSYSNQPQHF.

The chain has TRBV19 and TRBJ1-1; possibly TRBD1 for D (5 bases). With 7 bases removed from V and 2 bases from J, the gap between germline ends came to 14 bases. The CDR3 is 14 residues long. Germline CDR1 reads LNHDA; CDR2 reads SQIVND (reference sequence). The CDR3 loop is CASISWGGNTEAFF. The DNA for the CDR3 is TGTGCCAGTATCTCGTGGGGGGGAAACACTGAAGCTTTCTTT.

This clonotype was recorded at least ten times. The J gene is TRBJ2-5, the V gene TRBV7-8; D gene uncertain. This CDR3 spans 13 amino acids. The V and J ends lost 1 base and 6 bases respectively, with 9 bases between them. Germline assignment: CDR1 SGHVS and CDR2 FQNEAQ. The CDR3 loop is CASSLGPEKTQYF. For the CDR3, the DNA is TGTGCCAGCAGCTTAGGGCCGGAGAAGACCCAGTACTTC.

The gene calls are TRBV6-4 and TRBJ2-7; no reliable D call. The CDR3 is 15 residues long. Germline CDR1 reads MRHNA; CDR2 reads SNTAGT. Trimming removed 7 bases at V and 1 base at J, with 17 bases between. CDR3 sequence (DNA): TGTGCCAGCACCCTGGGCAGGTCGGGTTCCTACGAGCAGTACTTC. Protein product: CASTLGRSGSYEQYF.

This clonotype showed up just a few times. The chain is built from TRBV4-1 and TRBJ1-2, with 7 bases lining up with TRBD1. Germline CDR1 MGHRA, CDR2 YSYEKL. This CDR3 is 14 amino acids long. V shed 6 bases, J shed 6 bases, and the junction held 10 bases outside the gene matches. The CDR3 nucleotides read TGCGCCAGCAGTTTCACCTGGGACAGCGATGGCTACACCTTC. Translating gives CASSFTWDSDGYTF.

In its sample, this clonotype was seen many times. This chain joins TRBV7-6 and TRBJ2-5; D gene uncertain. CDR1 is SGHVS and CDR2 is FNYEAQ in the germline V gene. The ends were cut back, 4 bases at V and 3 bases at J, with 6 bases in the middle. The CDR3 extends over 12 amino acids. This chain's CDR3 is CASSSREETQYF. In nucleotides, the CDR3 is TGTGCCAGCAGCTCCCGGGAAGAGACCCAGTACTTC.

This clonotype has only a few counts. The V and J genes are TRBV28 and TRBJ1-4; perhaps TRBD1 as D (6 bases). Germline V gene lookup returns CDR1 MDHEN and CDR2 SYDVKM. Between the trimmed V and J ends, which lost 6 bases and 8 bases, there was a span of 16 bases. The CDR3 runs to 14 residues. The CDR3 here is CASSTTGLREKLFF. CDR3 DNA: TGTGCCAGCAGCACCACAGGGTTGAGGGAAAAACTGTTTTTT.

V and J are TRBV5-6 and TRBJ2-5, with TRBD1 matching 8 bases. CDR3 length equals 15 residues. V lost 0 bases to trimming and J lost 3 bases; unmatched junction nucleotides: 4. CDR1 and CDR2 (germline): SGHDT, YYEEEE. CDR3 sequence (DNA): TGTGCCAGCAGCTTGGTCTTGACAGGGGAAGAGACCCAGTACTTC. Translating it yields CASSLVLTGEETQYF.

This clonotype was picked up a small number of times. The rearrangement uses TRBV19 and TRBJ1-5; 7 nucleotides agree with TRBD1. This CDR3 region has 16 residues. CDR1 is LNHDA and CDR2 is SQIVND in the germline V gene (reference sequence). V shed 3 bases and J 0 bases; nucleotides not matched to a gene: 5. The CDR3 nucleotides read TGTGCCAGTAGTATGACAGGGATTTATAGCAATCAGCCCCAGCATTTT. This encodes CASSMTGIYSNQPQHF.

There are many counts of this clonotype. The V call is TRBV5-6, the J call TRBJ1-2; TRBD1 matches at 7 bases. The V and J ends lost 3 bases and 4 bases, in that order; junction bases with no gene match: 3. CDR1 and CDR2 (germline): SGHDT, YYEEEE. The CDR3 extends over 13 amino acids. Written as DNA, the CDR3 is TGTGCCAGCAGCTCGGACAGGATCTATGGCTACACCTTC. Its translation is CASSSDRIYGYTF.

Many counts were recorded for this clonotype. This chain joins TRBV7-2 and TRBJ2-3, with 10 bases matching TRBD2. J gave up 7 bases and V 0 bases, and 10 bases lay outside the gene matches. Per germline, CDR1 SGHTA and CDR2 FQGNSA. The length of the CDR3 is 17 residues. The CDR3 bases are TGTGCCAGCAGCTTAGCGATTCGGACTAGCGGTTTAAATACGCAGTATTTT. This sequence encodes CASSLAIRTSGLNTQYF.

This clonotype was found a few times. The V gene is TRBV14, the J gene TRBJ1-5; 9 bases are a match to TRBD1. Per germline, CDR1 SGHDN and CDR2 FVKESK. The J segment lost 13 bases and the V segment lost 0 bases, leaving 4 bases of the junction unmatched. The CDR3 loop spans 13 amino acids. CDR3 sequence (DNA): TGTGCCAGCAGCCAAGACAGGACAGGGGTTCAGCATTTT. Amino acid sequence: CASSQDRTGVQHF. Full variable domain (missing parts from reference TRBV14 and TRBJ1-5): EAGVTQFPSHSVIEKGQTVTLRCDPISGHDNLYWYRRVMGKEIKFLLHFVKESKQDESGMPNNRFLAERTGGTYSTLKVQPAELEDSGVYFCASSQDRTGVQHFGDGTRLSIL.

The J gene is TRBJ2-1, the V gene TRBV19, with D maybe TRBD2 (6 bases). Germline loops: CDR1 LNHDA, CDR2 SQIVND (reference sequence). There are 17 residues in the CDR3. The V gene lost 5 bases and the J gene lost 0 bases, with 17 bases spanning the gap. CDR3 amino acids: CASSSHPMGGSYNEQFF. CDR3 bases: TGTGCCAGTAGTTCTCACCCCATGGGAGGCTCCTACAATGAGCAGTTCTTC.

V gene TRBV2 combines with J gene TRBJ2-5; D unclear. Germline values: CDR1 SNHLY, CDR2 FYNNEI. V was trimmed by 6 bases and J by 2 bases, leaving 13 bases between them. The CDR3 consists of 14 residues. The CDR3 here is CASSQTQNQETQYF. CDR3 sequence (DNA): TGTGCCAGCAGCCAGACCCAAAATCAAGAGACCCAGTACTTC. Variable domain in full (rest from reference TRBV2 and TRBJ2-5): EPEVTQTPSHQVTQMGQEVILRCVPISNHLYFYWYRQILGQKVEFLVSFYNNEISEKSEIFDDQFSVERPDGSNFTLKIRSTKLEDSAMYFCASSQTQNQETQYFGPGTRLLVL.

This clonotype was detected ten times or more. One base away lies a much larger clone, so this may be a sequencing read error. This chain joins TRBV7-9 and TRBJ2-5; D unclear. The ends were cut back, 4 bases at V and 3 bases at J, with 3 bases in the middle. The CDR3 is 11 amino acids. Per the germline V gene, CDR1 is SEHNR and CDR2 is FQNEAQ (reference sequence). Written as DNA, the CDR3 is TGTGCCAGCAGCTCAAAAGAGACCCAGTACTTC. It encodes CASSSKETQYF.

The chain links TRBV6-5 to TRBJ1-5; perhaps TRBD1 as D (5 bases). The CDR3 is 14 residues long. Germline V gene lookup returns CDR1 MNHEY and CDR2 SVGAGI. Trimming took 6 bases from V and 3 from J, leaving 12 bases between them. CDR3 sequence (DNA): TGTGCCAGCAGCCCTCCGGGGGACAATCAGCCCCAGCATTTT. Its protein product is CASSPPGDNQPQHF.

This clonotype was counted ten times or more. The chain has TRBV12-3 or TRBV12-4 and TRBJ2-7; D is perhaps TRBD1 or TRBD2 (6 bases each). The V gene lost 0 bases and the J gene lost 1 base, with 10 bases spanning the gap. There are 15 residues in the CDR3. As DNA, the CDR3 is TGTGCCAGCAGTTTAGCCGGGGGCGGTTCCTACGAGCAGTACTTC. Amino acid sequence: CASSLAGGGSYEQYF.

The chain uses TRBV10-1 and TRBJ2-5; D is unclear. The germline CDR1 and CDR2 sequences are WNHNN and SYGVQD (reference sequence). The V end lost 0 bases, the J end lost 5 bases, and 7 bases lay between the germline ends. The CDR3 runs 13 residues. The CDR3 DNA is TGCGCCAGCAGTGAGTCAGGCGACGAGACCCAGTACTTC. Translated: CASSESGDETQYF.

The chain employs TRBV19 and TRBJ1-1; D not certain. CDR3 length: 14 residues. Trimming left V 3 bases short and J 5 bases short, with 13 bases between. Germline loops: CDR1 LNHDA, CDR2 SQIVND (reference sequence). This CDR3 reads CASSMTRGSTEAFF. The CDR3 nucleotides are TGTGCCAGTAGTATGACCCGAGGGAGTACTGAAGCTTTCTTT.